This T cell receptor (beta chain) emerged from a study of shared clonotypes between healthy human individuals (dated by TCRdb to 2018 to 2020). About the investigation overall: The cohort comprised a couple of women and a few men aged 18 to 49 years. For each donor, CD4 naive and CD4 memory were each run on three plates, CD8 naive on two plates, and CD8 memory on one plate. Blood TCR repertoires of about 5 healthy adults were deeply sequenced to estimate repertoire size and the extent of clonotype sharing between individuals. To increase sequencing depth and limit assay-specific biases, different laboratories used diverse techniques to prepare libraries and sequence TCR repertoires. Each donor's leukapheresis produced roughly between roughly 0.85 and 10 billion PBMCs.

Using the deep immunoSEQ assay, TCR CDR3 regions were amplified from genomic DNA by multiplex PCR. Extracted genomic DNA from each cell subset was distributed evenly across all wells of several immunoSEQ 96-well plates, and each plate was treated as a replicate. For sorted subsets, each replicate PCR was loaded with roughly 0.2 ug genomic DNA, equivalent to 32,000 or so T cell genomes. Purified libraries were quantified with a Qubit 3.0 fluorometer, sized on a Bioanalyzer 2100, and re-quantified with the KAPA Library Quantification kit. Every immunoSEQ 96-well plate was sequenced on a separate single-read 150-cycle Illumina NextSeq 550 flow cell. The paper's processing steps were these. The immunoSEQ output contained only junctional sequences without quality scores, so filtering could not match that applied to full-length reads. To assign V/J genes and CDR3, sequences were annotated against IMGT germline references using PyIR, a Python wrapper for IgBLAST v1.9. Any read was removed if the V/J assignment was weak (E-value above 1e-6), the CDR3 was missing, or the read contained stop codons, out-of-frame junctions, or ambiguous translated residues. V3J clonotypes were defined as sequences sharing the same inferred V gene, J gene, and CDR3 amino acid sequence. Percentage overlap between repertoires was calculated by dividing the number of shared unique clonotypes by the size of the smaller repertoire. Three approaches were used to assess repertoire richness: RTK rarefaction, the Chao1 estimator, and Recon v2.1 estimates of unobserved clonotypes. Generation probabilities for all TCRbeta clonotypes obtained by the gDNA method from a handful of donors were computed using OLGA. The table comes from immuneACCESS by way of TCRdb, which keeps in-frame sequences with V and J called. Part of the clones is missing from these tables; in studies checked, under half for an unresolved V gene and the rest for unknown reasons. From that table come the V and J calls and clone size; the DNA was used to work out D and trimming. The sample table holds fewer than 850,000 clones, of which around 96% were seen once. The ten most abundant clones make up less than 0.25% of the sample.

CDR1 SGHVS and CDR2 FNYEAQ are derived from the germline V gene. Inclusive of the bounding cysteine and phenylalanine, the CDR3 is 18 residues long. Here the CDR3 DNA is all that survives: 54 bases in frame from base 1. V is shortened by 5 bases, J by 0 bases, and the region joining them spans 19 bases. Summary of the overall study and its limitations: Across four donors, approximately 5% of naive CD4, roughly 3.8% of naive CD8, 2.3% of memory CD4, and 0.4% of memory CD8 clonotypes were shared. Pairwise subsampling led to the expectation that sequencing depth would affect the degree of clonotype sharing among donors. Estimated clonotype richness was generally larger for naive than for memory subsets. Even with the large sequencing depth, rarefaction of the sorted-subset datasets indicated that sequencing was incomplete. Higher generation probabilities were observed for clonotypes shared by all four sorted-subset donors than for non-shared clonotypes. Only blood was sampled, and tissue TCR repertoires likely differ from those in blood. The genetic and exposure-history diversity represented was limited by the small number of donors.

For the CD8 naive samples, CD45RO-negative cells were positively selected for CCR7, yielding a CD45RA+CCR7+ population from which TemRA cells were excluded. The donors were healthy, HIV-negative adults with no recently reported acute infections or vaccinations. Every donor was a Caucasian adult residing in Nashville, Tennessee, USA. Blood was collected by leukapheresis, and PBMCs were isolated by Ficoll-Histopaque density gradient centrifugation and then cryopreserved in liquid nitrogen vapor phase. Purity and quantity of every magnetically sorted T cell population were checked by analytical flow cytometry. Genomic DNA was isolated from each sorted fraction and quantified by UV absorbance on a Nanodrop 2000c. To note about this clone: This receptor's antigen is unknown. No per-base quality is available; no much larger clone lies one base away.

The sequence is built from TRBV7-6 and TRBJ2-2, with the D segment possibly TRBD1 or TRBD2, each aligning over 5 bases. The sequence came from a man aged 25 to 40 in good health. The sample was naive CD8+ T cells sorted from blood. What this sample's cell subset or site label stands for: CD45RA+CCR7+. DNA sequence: TGTGCCAGCAGCCCAACGGGACGGGACCCCGCGAACACCGGGGAGCTGTTTTTT. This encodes CASSPTGRDPANTGELFF.